This TCR beta chain was obtained from a study of cytomegalovirus exposure and HLA in healthy donors. Study-wide points: TCR beta sequences reportedly predicted most subjects' HLA-A and HLA-B alleles accurately. In vitro checks showed that a few CMV-associated chains really do target CMV antigens. Data from an earlier analysis indicated that most TCR beta V segments were productive either about 90% or about 30% of the time.

V lost 5 bases and J 1 base, leaving 11 bases between the germline ends. Germline values: CDR1 GTSNPN, CDR2 SVGIG (reference sequence). The CDR3 totals 13 residues. To note about this clone: The target antigen is unknown.

Donors likely had unrecorded immune exposures despite being nominally healthy when sampled. With 60 Vbeta and 13 Jbeta primers, the PCR was carried out. Repertoires were generated with immunoSEQ multiplex PCR, while TCRdb's copy carries only in-frame clones and drops some. The sample has roughly 200,000 clones, roughly 78% seen once; the top ten hold 0.65%. This TCR was sampled from a boy aged 5 to 17 in good health and CMV-seronegative. The J gene is TRBJ2-5, the V gene TRBV30; possibly TRBD1 for D (6 bases). Sequenced: PBMCs. The CDR3 DNA sequence: TGTGCCTGGGGGGGCGGCTTCCAAGAGACCCAGTACTTC. Encoded protein: CAWGGGFQETQYF.